Each of the 26 T cell receptor beta chains below was sequenced from the same sample in a study of T cell responses to AZD1222 COVID-19 vaccine. TCRdb's copy holds only in-frame clones and misses some; the assay was immunoSEQ multiplex PCR. The data show approximately 75,000 clones, roughly 84% seen once. The source was peripheral blood, collected 28 days after the second AZD1222 dose. The origin of the receptors is an adult who received the AZD1222 COVID-19 vaccine.

The chain employs TRBV7-2 and TRBJ1-3; a possible D gene is TRBD1 (5 bases). The germline V and J ends were trimmed by 5 bases and 4 bases, with 6 bases remaining between them. The CDR3 spans 12 residues. Germline CDR1 reads SGHTA; CDR2 reads FQGNSA. CDR3 in DNA: TGTGCCAGCAGCAGGGGCGGAAACACCATATATTTT. Translation: CASSRGGNTIYF.

V usage is TRBV5-4 and J usage is TRBJ2-2; the D is unclear. Germline V gene data show CDR1 as SGHNT and CDR2 as YYREEE (reference sequence). Trimming stripped 6 bases from V and 6 bases from J, with 15 bases between. The CDR3 consists of 14 residues. The CDR3 sequence is CASTLIGTPGELFF. CDR3 nucleotides: TGTGCCAGCACCCTAATCGGCACGCCCGGGGAGCTGTTTTTT.

The rearrangement uses TRBV5-1 and TRBJ2-3; TRBD2 agrees at 11 bases. Germline V CDR1 and CDR2: SGHRS, YFSETQ. The CDR3 totals 14 residues. J was trimmed by 5 bases and V by 4 bases; bases with no gene match: 3. The CDR3 region is CASSVAGGRDTQYF. In DNA form, the CDR3 reads TGCGCCAGCAGCGTAGCGGGGGGGCGAGATACGCAGTATTTT.

The CDR3 nucleotides read TGTGCAAGTCGCTCTCCCCGGACCGGGACAGGGGGCTTTAACTATGGCTACACCTTC. It yields the protein CASRSPRTGTGGFNYGYTF. This sequence joins TRBV12-2 and TRBJ1-2; the table's D call, TRBD1, has no DNA check behind it. TRBV12-2 is designated a pseudogene. The CDR3 spans 19 residues.

The rearrangement links TRBV7-9 to TRBJ1-3; D unresolved. Germline V gene data show CDR1 as SEHNR and CDR2 as FQNEAQ (reference sequence). Between the trimmed V and J ends, which lost 5 bases and 0 bases, there was a span of 8 bases. The CDR3 is made up of 14 amino acids. CDR3 nucleotide sequence: TGTGCCAGCAGCCGGGAGAGCTCTGGAAACACCATATATTTT. Its translation: CASSRESSGNTIYF.

The J gene is TRBJ2-7, the V gene TRBV27; possible D gene TRBD1, 5 bases. V was clipped by 5 bases and J by 1 base, with 9 bases between them. The germline gives CDR1 MNHEY, CDR2 SMNVEV (reference sequence). CDR3 length: 13 residues. CDR3 protein: CASSRYRSYEQYF. In DNA, the CDR3 is TGTGCCAGCAGTCGCTACAGGTCCTACGAGCAGTACTTC.

About this clone: Other DNA sequences in the sample encode the same CDR3. The rearrangement links TRBV6-5 to TRBJ2-3; D possibly matches TRBD1 or TRBD2 (6 bases each). V was trimmed by 3 bases and J by 1 base, leaving 11 bases between them. This CDR3 region has 15 residues. In germline, CDR1 is MNHEY, CDR2 SVGAGI. The CDR3 region is CASSYRGARTDTQYF. The CDR3 nucleotides are TGTGCCAGCAGTTATAGGGGGGCGCGCACAGATACGCAGTATTTT.

Only one count was recorded for this clone. This chain uses TRBV7-2 with TRBJ2-3; 7 positions match TRBD2. Germline V CDR1 and CDR2: SGHTA, FQGNSA. V shed 7 bases, J shed 0 bases, and the junction held 4 bases outside the gene matches. The CDR3 covers 14 residues. The CDR3 DNA sequence: TGTGCCAGCACCCGGCGGGGGAGCACAGATACGCAGTATTTT. It specifies CASTRRGSTDTQYF.

This sequence joins TRBV2 and TRBJ2-1, with TRBD2 matching over 9 bases. The J segment lost 5 bases and the V segment lost 6 bases, leaving 8 bases of the junction unmatched. Germline V CDR1 and CDR2: SNHLY, FYNNEI. The CDR3 spans 15 residues. The chain's CDR3 is CASRALAGANNEQFF. Written as DNA, the CDR3 is TGTGCCAGCAGAGCCTTAGCGGGGGCCAACAATGAGCAGTTCTTC.

There are a few counts of this clone. The chain recombines TRBV3-1 (or the pseudogene TRBV3-2) with TRBJ2-3, with 9 bases lining up with TRBD1. This CDR3 comprises 15 residues. With V trimmed by 3 bases and J by 3 bases, 4 bases remained unmatched. Germline CDR1 reads LGHDT; CDR2 reads YNNKEL (reference sequence). The chain's CDR3 is CASSQGTGWTDTQYF. In DNA form, the CDR3 reads TGTGCCAGCAGCCAGGGGACAGGGTGGACAGATACGCAGTATTTT.

This clone was found a few times. V and J are TRBV20-1 and TRBJ1-1; D is possibly TRBD1 (6 bases). Germline V lookup: CDR1 DFQATT, CDR2 SNEGSKA (reference sequence). CDR3 size: 13 residues. V shed 3 bases and J shed 5 bases, with 13 bases lying between them. This CDR3 reads CSASRGAETEAFF. The CDR3 DNA reads as TGCAGTGCTAGTAGGGGGGCTGAGACTGAAGCTTTCTTT.

The V and J genes are TRBV24-1 and TRBJ2-1, with 7 bases that match TRBD2. From germline, CDR1 is KGHDR and CDR2 SFDVKD. V dropped 2 bases and J dropped 13; count of bases not matched to a gene: 7. The CDR3 length is 13 residues. The CDR3 protein is CATSDSHRDYQFF. The CDR3 nucleotides are TGTGCCACCAGTGATTCCCACCGGGACTACCAGTTCTTC.

The chain has TRBV6-5 and TRBJ1-2, with D possibly matching TRBD1 (5 bases). The V and J ends lost 7 bases and 3 bases respectively, with 9 bases between them. CDR1 and CDR2 from the germline V gene are MNHEY and SVGAGI. This CDR3 contains 12 residues. In nucleotides, the CDR3 is TGTGCCAGCAAGGGGTCGTACTATGGCTACACCTTC. This encodes CASKGSYYGYTF.

This clone was counted a single time. The chain is built from TRBV30 and TRBJ1-2; TRBD1 might be the D (6 bases). Trimming took off 2 bases at V and 0 bases at J, with 13 bases between the two ends. CDR1 and CDR2 from the germline V gene are GTSNPN and SVGIG (reference sequence). The CDR3 spans 15 residues. The CDR3 protein is CAWSIQGPSNYGYTF. The CDR3 coding sequence is TGTGCCTGGAGTATACAGGGCCCCTCTAACTATGGCTACACCTTC. Using reference TRBV30 and TRBJ1-2 for the parts outside the CDR3, the full variable domain is SQTIHQWPATLVQPVGSPLSLECTVEGTSNPNLYWYRQAAGRGLQLLFYSVGIGQISSEVPQNLSASRPQDRQFILSSKKLLLSDSGFYLCAWSIQGPSNYGYTFGSGTRLTVV.

The J gene is TRBJ1-2, the V gene TRBV5-4; 7 bases line up with TRBD1. The CDR3 is 14 residues long. V trimming: 6 bases; J trimming: 7 bases; junction bases outside the gene matches: 12. Germline-derived CDR1 and CDR2 are SGHNT and YYREEE (reference sequence). DNA for the CDR3: TGTGCCAGCATCATCAGGGGGGGCGCGGTTGGCTACACCTTC. It translates to CASIIRGGAVGYTF.

The CDR3 spells CSAIDRSSGGRNEQFF. The CDR3 DNA sequence: TGCAGTGCTATTGACCGGAGTAGCGGGGGCAGGAATGAGCAGTTCTTC. J is TRBJ2-1 and V is TRBV20-1; 9 bases are shared with TRBD2. Trimming at V came to 4 bases and at J to 7 bases, leaving 14 bases not matched to a gene. There are 16 residues in the CDR3. Germline CDR1 DFQATT, CDR2 SNEGSKA (reference sequence).

This clone is a singleton in its sample. The chain uses TRBV4-2 and TRBJ1-2, with D tentatively TRBD1 (5 bases). This CDR3 comprises 13 residues. Germline V gives CDR1 LGHNA, CDR2 YNFKEQ. V was cut by 2 bases and J by 8 bases, with 12 bases left in between. CDR3 residues: CASSQRGDRGYTF. CDR3 DNA: TGTGCCAGCAGCCAACGGGGGGATCGAGGCTACACCTTC.

The rearrangement joins TRBV12-5 to TRBJ2-1, with TRBD2 matching 12 bases. Germline V gives CDR1 LGHNT, CDR2 FRNRAP. This CDR3 comprises 20 residues. V lost 1 base, J lost 0 bases, and 10 bases stayed unmatched. The CDR3 reads CASGLAKTSGGLSSYNEQFF. The CDR3 region has the DNA TGTGCTAGTGGTTTGGCAAAGACTAGCGGGGGCCTGAGCTCCTACAATGAGCAGTTCTTC.

V usage is TRBV11-1 and J usage is TRBJ1-2, with a weak D call TRBD1 (6 bases). Germline V CDR1 and CDR2: SGHAT, FQDESV (reference sequence). The CDR3 has 14 residues. Trimming removed 4 bases from V and 4 bases from J, with 13 bases in between. This CDR3 reads CASSSTGYGYGYTF. In DNA, the CDR3 is TGTGCCAGCAGCTCGACAGGCTATGGCTATGGCTACACCTTC.

The rearrangement uses TRBV10-2 and TRBJ1-2; D is ambiguous. This CDR3 region has 12 residues. Trimming pared 2 bases from V and 4 bases from J, leaving 5 bases between. Germline lookup yields CDR1 WSHSY and CDR2 SAAADI. The CDR3 spells CASSEGLYGYTF. CDR3 DNA: TGCGCCAGCAGTGAGGGGCTCTATGGCTACACCTTC.

This chain connects TRBV30 to TRBJ1-2, with unresolved D. The length of the CDR3 is 14 residues. V was trimmed by 1 base and J by 3 bases, leaving 12 bases between them. CDR1 is GTSNPN, CDR2 SVGIG, per germline (reference sequence). CDR3 coding DNA: TGTGCCTGGAGTGCCCCACCGACCCACTATGGCTACACCTTC. It is translated as CAWSAPPTHYGYTF. The full variable domain, its missing parts supplied by reference TRBV30 and TRBJ1-2, is SQTIHQWPATLVQPVGSPLSLECTVEGTSNPNLYWYRQAAGRGLQLLFYSVGIGQISSEVPQNLSASRPQDRQFILSSKKLLLSDSGFYLCAWSAPPTHYGYTFGSGTRLTVV.

This chain links TRBV10-3 with TRBJ2-7; D ambiguous. This CDR3 is 13 amino acids long. Germline V gives CDR1 ENHRY, CDR2 SYGVKD. Trimming took 6 bases from V and 2 from J, leaving 11 bases between them. This chain's CDR3 is CAIREDNTYEQYF. CDR3 in DNA: TGTGCCATCAGGGAAGACAATACCTACGAGCAGTACTTC.

This chain uses TRBV19 with TRBJ1-6; weak D call: TRBD1 (5 bases). Germline CDR1 and CDR2: LNHDA and SQIVND (reference sequence). The CDR3 runs 16 residues. The V end lost 3 bases, the J end lost 2 bases, and 11 bases lay between the germline ends. This CDR3 reads CASSMGEQAYNSPLHF. For the CDR3, the DNA is TGTGCCAGTAGTATGGGAGAACAGGCCTATAATTCACCCCTCCACTTT.

The chain is built from TRBV7-9 and TRBJ1-2; possibly TRBD1 for D (6 bases). Germline values: CDR1 SEHNR, CDR2 FQNEAQ (reference sequence). CDR3 size: 14 residues. Between the trimmed V and J ends, which lost 1 base and 7 bases, there was a span of 13 bases. The CDR3 bases are TGTGCCAGCAGCTTAGTTCAGGCAGGGGCTGGCTACACCTTC. This sequence encodes CASSLVQAGAGYTF.

The V gene is TRBV7-2, the J gene TRBJ2-7; D is ambiguous. Germline loops: CDR1 SGHTA, CDR2 FQGNSA. V lost 5 bases and J lost 1, with 12 bases in between. The CDR3 runs 14 residues. The CDR3 nucleotides are TGTGCCAGCAGCCGTAAGCTTGATTCCTACGAGCAGTACTTC. This translates into CASSRKLDSYEQYF.

This clone has a single count. The rearrangement links TRBV6-6 to TRBJ1-6; 9 bases are shared with TRBD1. The germline gives CDR1 MNHNY, CDR2 SVGAGI (reference sequence). V dropped 6 bases and J dropped 10; count of bases not matched to a gene: 4. This CDR3 is 13 amino acids long. The CDR3 nucleotides read TGTGCCAGCAGGACGACAGGGGGATCACCCCTCCACTTT. Encoded protein: CASRTTGGSPLHF.